These 9 T cell receptor beta chains originate from one sample sequenced in a study of OX40 agonist ivuxolimab in advanced cancers. Here immunoSEQ multiplex PCR was the method, and the copy in TCRdb shows in-frame clones only, minus some. Of over 45,000 clones in the sample, roughly 84% were seen once. The sample consisted of CD4+ or CD8+ T cells sorted from blood, taken in a trial of the OX40 agonist ivuxolimab. The receptors shown here come from an adult with an advanced solid tumor such as melanoma, head and neck, liver or kidney cancer.

The chain has TRBV30 and TRBJ1-4, with a tentative D call TRBD1 (6 bases). CDR3 size: 14 residues. In germline, CDR1 is GTSNPN, CDR2 SVGIG (reference sequence). V was pared by 8 bases and J by 0 bases, with 13 bases between. The chain's CDR3 is CAVQGSATNEKLFF. The CDR3 nucleotides read TGTGCCGTACAGGGTTCTGCAACTAATGAAAAACTGTTTTTT.

The rearrangement joins TRBV5-6 to TRBJ2-2, with D hard to call. This CDR3 has 13 amino acids. Looked up from germline, CDR1 is SGHDT and CDR2 is YYEEEE. V was clipped by 0 bases and J by 2 bases, with 2 bases between them. CDR3 in DNA: TGTGCCAGCAGCTTGGACAACACCGGGGAGCTGTTTTTT. It yields the protein CASSLDNTGELFF. The entire variable domain, with the rest obtained from reference TRBV5-6 and TRBJ2-2, is as follows: DAGVTQSPTHLIKTRGQQVTLRCSPKSGHDTVSWYQQALGQGPQFIFQYYEEEERQRGNFPDRFSGHQFPNYSSELNVNALLLGDSALYLCASSLDNTGELFFGEGSRLTVL.

This chain uses TRBV21-1 with TRBJ2-1; TRBD2, as called in the table, went unchecked against the DNA. TRBV21-1 is a recognized pseudogene. This CDR3 is 16 amino acids long. This chain's CDR3 is CASRTHLWSSYNEQFF. The CDR3, as DNA: TGTGCCAGCAGAACCCACCTGTGGAGCTCCTACAATGAGCAGTTCTTC.

The gene calls are TRBV4-3 and TRBJ2-1; possible D gene TRBD1, 6 bases. V lost 2 bases and J lost 7, with 9 bases in between. Per the germline V gene, CDR1 is LGHNA and CDR2 is YSLEER. The CDR3 is made up of 13 amino acids. The CDR3 DNA reads TGCGCCAGCAGCCAATCAAGGGGGAATGAGCAGTTCTTC. Its protein product is CASSQSRGNEQFF.

The chain employs TRBV28 and TRBJ1-1, with 7 nucleotides matching TRBD1. This CDR3 is built from 12 residues. The J segment lost 11 bases and the V segment lost 7 bases, leaving 10 bases of the junction unmatched. Germline CDR1 and CDR2: MDHEN and SYDVKM. In nucleotides, the CDR3 is TGTGCCAGCACCGTTCAGGGGGGCACGGCTTTCTTT. It translates to CASTVQGGTAFF.

This clone appeared once. The rearrangement uses TRBV28 and TRBJ2-5; D possibly uses TRBD1 or TRBD2 (6 bases each). V was shortened by 4 bases and J by 5 bases, with 14 bases between the two germline ends. The CDR3 runs 14 residues. CDR1 is MDHEN, CDR2 SYDVKM, per germline. The CDR3 reads CASSYGGSDETQYF. Written as DNA, the CDR3 is TGTGCCAGCAGTTACGGGGGCTCGGATGAGACCCAGTACTTC.

The chain links TRBV15 to TRBJ2-7, with 9 bases identical to TRBD2. The CDR3 runs 16 residues. Germline values: CDR1 LNHNV, CDR2 YYDKDF (reference sequence). The V and J ends lost 3 bases and 7 bases, in that order; junction bases with no gene match: 13. The CDR3 reads CATSSEGRGGRSEQYF. The CDR3 DNA sequence: TGTGCCACCAGCAGCGAGGGGCGGGGGGGCCGGAGTGAGCAGTACTTC.

The V and J genes are TRBV7-9 and TRBJ2-2; no clear D. This CDR3 is 13 amino acids long. Germline CDR1 reads SEHNR; CDR2 reads FQNEAQ (reference sequence). The ends were cut back, 2 bases at V and 0 bases at J, with 1 base in the middle. CDR3 bases: TGTGCCAGCAGCTTATCGAACACCGGGGAGCTGTTTTTT. Translating it yields CASSLSNTGELFF.

This clone was recorded only once. The rearrangement links TRBV5-8 to TRBJ1-4; D is possibly TRBD1 (5 bases). The ends were cut back, 7 bases at V and 5 bases at J, with 15 bases in the middle. The length of the CDR3 is 14 residues. CDR1 is SGHTS and CDR2 is YDEGEE in the germline V gene. The CDR3 nucleotides read TGTGCCAGCGGGGACTTACAGCAAAATGAAAAACTGTTTTTT. Protein: CASGDLQQNEKLFF.